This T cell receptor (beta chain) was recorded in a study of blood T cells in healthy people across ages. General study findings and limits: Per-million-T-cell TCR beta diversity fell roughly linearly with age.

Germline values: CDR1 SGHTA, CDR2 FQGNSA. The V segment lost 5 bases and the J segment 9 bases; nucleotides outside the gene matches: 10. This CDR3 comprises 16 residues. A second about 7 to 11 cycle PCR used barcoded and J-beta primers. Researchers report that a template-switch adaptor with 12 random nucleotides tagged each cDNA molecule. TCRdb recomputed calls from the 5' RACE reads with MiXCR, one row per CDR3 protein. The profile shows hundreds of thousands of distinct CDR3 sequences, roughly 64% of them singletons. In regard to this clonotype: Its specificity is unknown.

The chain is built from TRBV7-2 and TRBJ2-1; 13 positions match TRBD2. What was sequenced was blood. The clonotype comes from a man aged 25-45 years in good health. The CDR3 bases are TGTGCCAGCAGCATCAGCGGCGGACTAGCGGGAGTTGAGCAGTTCTTC. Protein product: CASSISGGLAGVEQFF.